This T cell receptor beta chain was retrieved from a study of T cells in localized non-small cell lung cancer. Libraries were prepared by immunoSEQ multiplex PCR; TCRdb keeps only in-frame clonotypes and omits some of them. The sample lists tens of thousands of clones, roughly nine tenths occurring once. In this sample, this clone turned up a few times. CDR3 length: 15 amino acids. Germline V gives CDR1 KGHSH, CDR2 LQKENI. V lost 2 bases and J lost 8, with 13 bases in between. Sequenced material: peripheral blood, taken before any cancer treatment. The chain couples TRBV18 to TRBJ1-6, with a tentative D call TRBD1 (6 bases). This sequence originates from a woman aged 40 to 75 with stage I lung adenocarcinoma. CDR3 in DNA: TGTGCCAGCTCACCAGCTCCGGGGGCCGATTCACCCCTCCACTTT. Residues: CASSPAPGADSPLHF.